This T cell receptor beta chain came from a study of shared clonotypes between healthy human individuals (TCRdb year 2020). Regarding the research as a whole: Three men and two women, aged 18 to 49 years, made up the cohort. For each donor, CD4 naive and CD4 memory were each given three plates, CD8 naive was given two plates, and CD8 memory was given one plate. Different laboratories and diverse techniques were used to prepare libraries and sequence TCR repertoires, to increase sequencing depth and limit assay-specific biases. Blood TCR repertoires of four to six healthy adults were deeply sequenced to estimate repertoire size and the extent of clonotype sharing between individuals. Per donor, leukapheresis produced somewhere between about 0.9 and 9 billion PBMCs.

Spanning cysteine to phenylalanine, the CDR3 consists of 14 amino acids. Of the read, only the CDR3 DNA is kept; its 42 bases are in frame from base 1. The CDR1 and CDR2 encoded by the germline V gene are MDHEN and SYDVKM. V is shortened by 4 bases, J by 1 base, and the region joining them spans 8 bases. Donors were healthy HIV-negative adults with no recently reported acute infections or vaccinations. Every donor was a Caucasian adult residing in Nashville, Tennessee, USA. CD4+ T cells were enriched through magnetic negative selection, after which naive cells were positively selected on CD45RA and the remaining negative fraction served as the memory subset. Blood was collected by leukapheresis, and PBMCs were isolated by Ficoll-Histopaque density gradient centrifugation and then cryopreserved in liquid nitrogen vapor phase. Purity and quantity of every magnetically sorted T cell population were checked by analytical flow cytometry. Each sorted fraction had its genomic DNA isolated and then quantified by UV absorbance on a Nanodrop 2000c.

This clone was detected only once. Its antigen has not been determined. The input lacks base qualities; no much larger clone sits a single base away. What the work shows at the level of the full study, not this receptor alone: Only blood was sampled, and tissue TCR repertoires likely differ from those in blood. Because the study included only a small number of donors, the genetic and exposure-history diversity represented was limited. Incomplete sequencing was indicated by rarefaction of sorted-subset datasets, despite the large sequencing depth. Compared with non-shared clonotypes, the clonotypes found in all four sorted-subset donors had higher generation probabilities. Around 5.4% of naive CD4, 3.5% of naive CD8, approximately 2.2% of memory CD4, and around 0.4% of memory CD8 clonotypes were shared across several donors. Naive subsets generally had larger estimated clonotype richness than memory subsets did. Pairwise subsampling indicated that sequencing depth was expected to affect the degree of clonotype sharing among donors.

Using the deep immunoSEQ assay, TCR CDR3 regions were amplified from genomic DNA by multiplex PCR. Genomic DNA extracted from each cell subset was distributed evenly over all wells of several immunoSEQ 96-well plates, and each plate served as one replicate. For sorted subsets, approximately 210 ng of genomic DNA, equivalent to some 33,000 T cell genomes, went into each replicate PCR. The purified libraries were quantified using a Qubit 3.0 fluorometer, sized with a Bioanalyzer 2100, and then quantified again using the KAPA Library Quantification kit. Every immunoSEQ 96-well plate was sequenced on a dedicated single-read 150-cycle Illumina NextSeq 550 flow cell. Per the source publication's procedure: Because the immunoSEQ output held only junctional sequences and lacked quality scores, the filtering could not match the filtering applied to full-length reads. To assign V/J genes and CDR3, sequences were annotated using PyIR, a Python wrapper for IgBLAST v1.9, with IMGT germline references. Reads with weak V/J assignments (E-value above 1e-6), missing CDR3, stop codons, out-of-frame junctions, or ambiguous translated residues were removed. V3J clonotypes were defined as sequences sharing the same inferred V gene, J gene, and CDR3 amino acid sequence. Percentage overlap between repertoires was computed as shared unique clonotypes divided by the size of the smaller repertoire. Richness of each repertoire was evaluated using RTK rarefaction, the Chao1 estimator, and Recon v2.1 estimates of unobserved clonotypes. For all TCRbeta clonotypes obtained by the gDNA method from a handful of donors, generation probabilities were computed with OLGA. TCRdb holds this immuneACCESS table with in-frame rearrangements only. Some clones are missing; in checked studies, unresolved V genes explain under half, and the rest has no known cause. V and J calls plus clone size are reproduced from that table; the DNA served to infer D and trimming. A total of over a million clones appear in this sample, 78% of them only once. Clones ranked in the top ten supply 0.55% to 0.7% of the sample.

The specimen sequenced was memory CD4+ T cells from PBMCs. According to the study, the label for this sample's cell subset or site signals: CD45RA-negative fraction. The chain links TRBV28 with TRBJ2-1, with TRBD2 as a weak D call on 6 bases. This TCR came from a young man in good health. Some clones in this sample may be carry-over from other donors' samples. CDR3 protein: CASSSGVSYNEQFF. The nucleotides are TGTGCCAGCAGTTCGGGAGTATCCTACAATGAGCAGTTCTTC.